The T cell receptor (beta chain) under discussion was sequenced for a study of control samples from healthy donors and cancer patients (dated by TCRdb to about 2020). Library construction relied on the immunoSEQ multiplex PCR assay. This immuneACCESS table, as held by TCRdb, lists in-frame sequences with V and J called but not all clones. Of the missing ones, under half trace to an unresolved V gene in checked studies; the others have no known cause. Within this sample are about 190,000 clones, with 90% to 95% of them counted one time only. Of the sample, approximately 1.8% is held by the ten largest clones. From cysteine to phenylalanine, the CDR3 is 14 amino acids long. Only the CDR3 region is kept as DNA, spanning 42 bases read in frame from base 1. For this clone: It has no known antigen specificity. No much larger clonotype is one base removed from it; base qualities were not supplied.

The clonotype was recovered from a young man in good health. Recombination joined TRBV21-1 with TRBJ2-1; TRBD1 is taken as the D call from the table, unchecked against the DNA. TRBV21-1 is listed as a pseudogene. Sequencing was performed on blood. Read as DNA, the sequence is TGTGCCAGCAGCCGACGGACAGGGGTGGGTGAGCAGTTCTTC. Its coded protein is CASSRRTGVGEQFF.